This TCR beta chain was recovered during a study of monozygotic twins with inflammatory bowel disease. TCRdb reanalyzed the 5' RACE reads and collapses them to one entry per CDR3 protein, without DNA. Recorded here are 90,000 to 110,000 distinct CDR3 sequences; the top ten clones represent under 15%. Regarding this clonotype: Antigen: not known.

Study findings and constraints: Fewer shared clonotypes with others were found in IBD patients than in healthy twins, especially with disease activity. Telling apart the different T cell subtypes was not possible. A lone strong IBD-associated signal or clonotype found no support.

This CDR3 has 15 residues. Germline loops: CDR1 MDHEN, CDR2 SYDVKM. The receptor was isolated from a human donor with ulcerative colitis or Crohn's disease, or a healthy co-twin of an affected twin (not recorded which). The chain uses TRBV28 and TRBJ2-7; absent DNA, TCRdb's TRBD1 call cannot be checked. The sequenced material came from blood. CDR3 sequence: CASIPEAGGSYEQYF.